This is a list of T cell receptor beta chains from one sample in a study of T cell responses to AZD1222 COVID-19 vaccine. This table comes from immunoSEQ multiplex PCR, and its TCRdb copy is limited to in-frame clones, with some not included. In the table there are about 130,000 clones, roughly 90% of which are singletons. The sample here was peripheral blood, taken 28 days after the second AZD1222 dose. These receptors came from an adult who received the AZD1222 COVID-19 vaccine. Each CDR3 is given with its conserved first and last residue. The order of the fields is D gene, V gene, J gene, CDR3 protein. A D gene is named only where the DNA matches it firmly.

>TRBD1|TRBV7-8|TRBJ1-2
CASSIMTGSGYTF
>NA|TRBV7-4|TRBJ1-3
CASSQLTHPGNTIYF
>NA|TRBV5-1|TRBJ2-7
CASSLDRGTYEQYF
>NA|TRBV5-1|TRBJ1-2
CASSFEGEGYTF
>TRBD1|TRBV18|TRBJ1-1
CASSPRQGTNTEAFF
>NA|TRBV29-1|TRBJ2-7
CSVEGGRGRDEQYF
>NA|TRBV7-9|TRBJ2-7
CASSYRGGFYEQYF
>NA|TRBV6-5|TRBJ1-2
CASSPGGGYTF
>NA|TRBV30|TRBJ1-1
CAWSDQGNTEAFF
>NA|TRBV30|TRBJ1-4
CAWNRVNEKLFF
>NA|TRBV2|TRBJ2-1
CASRSTVYNEQFF
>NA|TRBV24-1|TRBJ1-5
CATSPSGAPPHQPQHF
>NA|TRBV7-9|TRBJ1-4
CASSLRLSGSSEKLFF
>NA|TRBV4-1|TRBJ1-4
CASSQVQTNEKLFF
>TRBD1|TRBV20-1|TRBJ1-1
CSASKQGARTEAFF
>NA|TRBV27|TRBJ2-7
CASSLRRAEEQYF
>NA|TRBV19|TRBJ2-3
CASSIGGGAGTDTQYF
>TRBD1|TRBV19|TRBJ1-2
CASSDIQGGGYGYTF
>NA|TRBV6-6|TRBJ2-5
CASSYGRAGETQYF
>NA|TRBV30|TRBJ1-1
CAWRRKGVGTEAFF
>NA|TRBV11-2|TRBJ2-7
CASSLDRRNEQYF
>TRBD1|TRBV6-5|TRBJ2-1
CASLGGQGGDNEQFF
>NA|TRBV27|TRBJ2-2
CASSLDPTGELFF
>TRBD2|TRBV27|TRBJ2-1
CASSFSGRMGNEQFF
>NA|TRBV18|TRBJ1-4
CASSPRGRSILNEKLFF
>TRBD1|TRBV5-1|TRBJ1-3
CASSRDRGSGNTIYF
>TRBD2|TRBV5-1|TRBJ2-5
CASSLRTSGMETQYF
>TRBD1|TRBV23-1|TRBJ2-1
CASSHPRDRGLASGKHGSYNEQFF
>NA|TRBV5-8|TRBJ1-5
CASSSDGGYNQPQHF
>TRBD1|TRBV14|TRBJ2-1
CASSRTGGYSYNEQFF
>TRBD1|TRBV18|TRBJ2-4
CASSPGQGAHIQYF